This T cell receptor (beta chain) was found in a study of identical twins. A universal primer site was created by template switching, with the cDNA bearing unique molecular identifiers. TCRdb re-called the 5' RACE reads through MiXCR, storing one row per CDR3 protein. The sample includes hundreds of thousands of distinct CDR3 sequences, around a sixth of them seen just once. The V end was cut by 2 bases, the J end by 7 bases, with 12 bases between. This CDR3 contains 14 residues. Germline CDR1 is KGHSH and CDR2 is LQKENI. Another study also made use of these data, one on T cells expressing NK-cell markers. According to that study: CD8+ T cells in six or seven donors included dominant NKG2C+ clonotypes at roughly 1.0-8%. No clear determination of HCMV specificity was made for expanded NKG2C+ T cell clones.

The clonotype comes from a woman aged 18-35 years in good health. J is TRBJ2-4 and V is TRBV18; D uncertain. Material for sequencing was PBMCs. The CDR3 here is CASSPNSLQNIQYF. CDR3 in DNA: TGTGCCAGCTCACCAAACTCGCTACAGAACATTCAGTACTTC.